This entry lists 18 T cell receptor beta chains sequenced from one sample in a study of monozygotic twins with inflammatory bowel disease (dated by TCRdb to the late 2010s). Library creation used 5' RACE. The sequencer listed for this sample is Illumina HiSeq 2500. Reads reprocessed by TCRdb are summarized as one entry per CDR3 protein sequence, and DNA is absent. In this sample's table one finds over 350,000 distinct CDR3 sequences. Around 2.6% of the sample rests with the top ten. The sample was blood. Every receptor here comes from a human donor with ulcerative colitis or Crohn's disease, or a healthy co-twin of an affected twin (not recorded which).

The chain combines TRBV6-2 or TRBV6-3 with TRBJ1-5; TCRdb designates TRBD1, a call that cannot be tested without DNA. Germline lookup yields CDR1 MNHEY and CDR2 SVGEGT. The CDR3 runs to 16 residues. The CDR3 is CASSYGQGMSNQPQHF.

CDR3 residues: CASNPSGGGNEQFF. V gene TRBV9 combines with J gene TRBJ2-1; TCRdb picks TRBD2, but there is no DNA to check that call. CDR1 SGDLS and CDR2 YYNGEE come from the germline V gene. CDR3 size: 14 residues.

The V gene is TRBV25-1, the J gene TRBJ1-2; lacking DNA, the TRBD1 call made by TCRdb goes unchecked. The CDR3 spans 16 residues. CDR1 is MGHDK, CDR2 SYGVNS, per germline. This CDR3 is CASSTYRDPMGGGYTF.

The genes are TRBV5-6 and TRBJ1-6; TCRdb's assignment of TRBD1 cannot be checked, as there is no DNA. Germline V gene lookup returns CDR1 SGHDT and CDR2 YYEEEE. This CDR3 contains 16 residues. CDR3 in amino acids: CASSFTDRVISSPLHF.

CDR3 in amino acids: CASFPGQTVSGNTIYF. The chain links TRBV19 to TRBJ1-3; TCRdb names TRBD1, which stays unverified in the absence of DNA. The CDR3 runs to 16 residues. Germline CDR1 LNHDA, CDR2 SQIVND (reference sequence). Looking up the rest from reference TRBV19 and TRBJ1-3 gives the full variable domain: DGGITQSPKYLFRKEGQNVTLSCEQNLNHDAMYWYRQDPGQGLRLIYYSQIVNDFQKGDIAEGYSVSREKKESFPLTVTSAQKNPTAFYLCASFPGQTVSGNTIYFGEGSWLTVV.

This chain uses TRBV6-5 with TRBJ2-7; without DNA, the TCRdb call of TRBD2 cannot be checked. The CDR3 is 13 residues long. Germline values: CDR1 MNHEY, CDR2 SVGAGI. The CDR3 region is CASSYLRTYEQYF.

Here the CDR3 reads CASSYSTSGSGNTIYF. The chain has TRBV6-5 and TRBJ1-3; TCRdb's D call of TRBD1 is untestable without DNA. The CDR3 consists of 16 residues. Per the germline V gene, CDR1 is MNHEY and CDR2 is SVGAGI.

The chain carries TRBV7-9 and TRBJ1-1; TCRdb selects TRBD1, and the lack of DNA leaves this call unchecked. In germline, CDR1 is SEHNR, CDR2 FQNEAQ (reference sequence). CDR3 size: 13 residues. CDR3 protein: CASSFRDPTEAFF.

This chain joins TRBV18 and TRBJ2-5. CDR3 size: 15 residues. The V gene's germline CDR1 is KGHSH and CDR2 LQKENI. The CDR3 loop reads CASSPPGQYQETQYF.

The V call is TRBV5-4, the J call TRBJ1-2; the TCRdb D gene call, TRBD1, has no DNA to confirm it. The CDR3 totals 14 residues. Germline loops: CDR1 SGHNT, CDR2 YYREEE (reference sequence). This CDR3 reads CASSLEITGQGVTF.

The chain employs TRBV7-8 and TRBJ1-5; TCRdb outputs TRBD1, but without DNA this stays unchecked. Germline V CDR1 and CDR2: SGHVS, FQNEAQ. The CDR3 contains 15 residues. CDR3 sequence reads: CASSFTGNLNQPQHF.

The CDR3 protein is CASSFTEQLPYSNQPQHF. This rearrangement joins TRBV19 to TRBJ1-5. The CDR3 runs to 18 residues. Looked up from germline, CDR1 is LNHDA and CDR2 is SQIVND (reference sequence).

This chain uses TRBV20-1 with TRBJ2-3. Per germline, CDR1 DFQATT and CDR2 SNEGSKA (reference sequence). The CDR3 totals 14 residues. Here the CDR3 reads CSARSGTSSYTQYF.

The CDR3 sequence: CASSPGTGATDTQYF. V and J are TRBV5-1 and TRBJ2-3; TCRdb's D gene call, TRBD1, goes unchecked for lack of DNA. Germline V gene lookup returns CDR1 SGHRS and CDR2 YFSETQ. The CDR3 length is 15 residues.

V is TRBV28 and J is TRBJ2-3; no DNA is available, so the TRBD2 call from TCRdb remains unchecked. The CDR3 consists of 17 residues. Germline CDR1 and CDR2: MDHEN and SYDVKM. This chain's CDR3 is CASGRLAGGLRTDTQYF.

The chain links TRBV6-5 to TRBJ1-4. Germline values: CDR1 MNHEY, CDR2 SVGAGI. The CDR3 extends over 15 amino acids. The CDR3 spells CASELVGATNEKLFF.

The chain recombines TRBV7-2 with TRBJ2-1; TCRdb lists TRBD2, though no DNA is available to test this call. This CDR3 has 17 residues. Looked up from germline, CDR1 is SGHTA and CDR2 is FQGNSA. CDR3 residues: CASSPRTSLSSYNEQFF.

The chain carries TRBV24-1 and TRBJ2-7; TCRdb reports TRBD1, a call that lacks DNA to check it against. Germline CDR1 and CDR2: KGHDR and SFDVKD. The CDR3 consists of 16 residues. The CDR3 sequence is CATSDPGQGKGNEQYF.